This entry lists 25 T cell receptor beta chains sequenced from one sample in a study of T cells expressing NK-cell markers (dated by TCRdb to 2019 to 2021). Preparation of the library involved 5' RACE. Sequencing used an Illumina HiSeq 2000. TCRdb reprocessed the reads, and each CDR3 protein sequence is entered once, without DNA. This sample's table lists hundreds of thousands of distinct CDR3 sequences. The top ten hold around 4.2% of the sample. The sequenced sample was blood T cells: a sorted CD56 or NKG2C T cell subset, CD4+ or CD8+ T cells, or bulk PBMC T cells (not recorded which). These receptors originate from a woman aged 18 to 75 in good health.

The chain employs TRBV12-5 and TRBJ1-1; TCRdb lists TRBD1, though no DNA is available to test this call. Germline CDR1 and CDR2: LGHNT and FRNRAP. The CDR3 totals 14 residues. This CDR3 reads CASGLVLRGTEAFF.

This chain uses TRBV7-2 with TRBJ1-2; TCRdb gives TRBD1 as the D gene, but with no DNA this cannot be confirmed. There are 13 residues in the CDR3. Germline V gives CDR1 SGHTA, CDR2 FQGNSA. CDR3 residues: CASSHTGGYGYTF.

The V and J genes are TRBV5-1 and TRBJ2-3; TCRdb gives TRBD1 as the D gene, but with no DNA this cannot be confirmed. The CDR3 contains 16 residues. CDR1 is SGHRS and CDR2 is YFSETQ in the germline V gene. Here the CDR3 reads CASRWGRGAITDTQYF.

V is TRBV20-1 and J is TRBJ2-3; with no DNA, the TCRdb D assignment of TRBD2 cannot be verified. CDR3 length equals 19 residues. The germline gives CDR1 DFQATT, CDR2 SNEGSKA (reference sequence). The CDR3 here is CSARRGASGSRAPTYTQYF.

J is TRBJ2-7 and V is TRBV12-3 or TRBV12-4; TCRdb indicates TRBD1, and absent DNA this call remains unverified. The CDR3 length is 15 residues. The CDR3 reads CASSTSGTGAYEQYF.

This chain uses TRBV14 with TRBJ2-7. The germline V gene has CDR1 SGHDN and CDR2 FVKESK. The CDR3 sequence is 13 residues long. The CDR3 sequence: CASSQEADYEQYF.

J is TRBJ2-1 and V is TRBV7-3; TCRdb gives TRBD1 as the D gene, but with no DNA this cannot be confirmed. The germline gives CDR1 SGHTA, CDR2 FQGTGA. The CDR3 sequence is 15 residues long. The CDR3 sequence: CASSPGGQTYNEQFF.

J is TRBJ1-4 and V is TRBV6-1; TCRdb proposes TRBD1, but this gene call is untestable without DNA. The germline V gene has CDR1 MNHNS and CDR2 SASEGT. This CDR3 spans 13 amino acids. The CDR3 reads CASRRQGNEKLFF.

The V gene is TRBV20-1, the J gene TRBJ2-5; TCRdb picks TRBD1, but there is no DNA to check that call. Looked up from germline, CDR1 is DFQATT and CDR2 is SNEGSKA (reference sequence). This CDR3 has 15 residues. The CDR3 protein is CSASRVGAGVETQYF.

V gene TRBV18 combines with J gene TRBJ1-1. The V gene's germline CDR1 is KGHSH and CDR2 LQKENI. The CDR3 totals 15 residues. The CDR3 spells CASSTDRGEDTEAFF.

The chain uses TRBV29-1 and TRBJ2-3. The CDR3 runs 13 residues. CDR1 and CDR2 from the germline V gene are SQVTM and ANQGSEA. The CDR3 sequence: CSVEGRVTDTQYF.

The J gene is TRBJ1-1, the V gene TRBV29-1; the D call of TRBD1 rests on TCRdb alone, since no DNA is present to check it. The V gene's germline CDR1 is SQVTM and CDR2 ANQGSEA. The CDR3 has 14 amino acids. The CDR3 sequence: CSVEKTGLNTEAFF.

This rearrangement joins TRBV2 to TRBJ2-3. The CDR3 is 15 residues long. Germline loops: CDR1 SNHLY, CDR2 FYNNEI. The CDR3 here is CASSVSRSSTDTQYF. Full variable domain (remainder filled in from reference TRBV2 and TRBJ2-3): EPEVTQTPSHQVTQMGQEVILRCVPISNHLYFYWYRQILGQKVEFLVSFYNNEISEKSEIFDDQFSVERPDGSNFTLKIRSTKLEDSAMYFCASSVSRSSTDTQYFGPGTRLTVL.

J is TRBJ1-5 and V is TRBV12-3 or TRBV12-4. The CDR3 covers 13 residues. Here the CDR3 reads CASRPGSNQPQHF.

The chain uses TRBV24-1 and TRBJ1-2. This CDR3 comprises 12 residues. CDR1 is KGHDR, CDR2 SFDVKD, per germline. CDR3 amino acids: CATSDSDVGYTF.

The rearrangement links TRBV15 to TRBJ2-3. The CDR3 consists of 16 residues. The germline V gene has CDR1 LNHNV and CDR2 YYDKDF (reference sequence). The CDR3 protein is CATSRDQLSAWDTQYF.

The chain has TRBV6-1 and TRBJ1-2; the TRBD1 assignment by TCRdb is unverifiable without DNA. The germline V gene encodes CDR1 MNHNS and CDR2 SASEGT. This CDR3 is 15 amino acids long. The CDR3 here is CASRGGKTGGEGYTF.

The chain has TRBV25-1 and TRBJ2-7; no DNA is available, so the TRBD1 call from TCRdb remains unchecked. The CDR3 loop spans 15 amino acids. Germline V gene lookup returns CDR1 MGHDK and CDR2 SYGVNS. This CDR3 is CASSEWTGRPYEQYF.

The chain joins TRBV7-2 to TRBJ2-2; the TRBD1 assignment by TCRdb is unverifiable without DNA. From germline, CDR1 is SGHTA and CDR2 FQGNSA. The CDR3 extends over 17 amino acids. CDR3 sequence: CASSFPVGGANTGELFF.

The V gene is TRBV4-2, the J gene TRBJ2-5; TCRdb's assignment of TRBD2 cannot be checked, as there is no DNA. The germline CDR1 and CDR2 sequences are LGHNA and YNFKEQ. The CDR3 extends over 18 amino acids. CDR3 residues: CASSQEGAGGPLQETQYF.

This chain connects TRBV6-5 to TRBJ1-6. This CDR3 region has 13 residues. Germline assignment: CDR1 MNHEY and CDR2 SVGAGI. Here the CDR3 reads CASSYTENSPLHF.

V and J are TRBV19 and TRBJ2-3; TCRdb's assignment of TRBD2 cannot be checked, as there is no DNA. CDR1 LNHDA and CDR2 SQIVND come from the germline V gene (reference sequence). This CDR3 is 15 amino acids long. The CDR3 protein is CASSDKRGGTDTQYF. The complete variable domain, with remaining parts taken from reference TRBV19 and TRBJ2-3, reads DGGITQSPKYLFRKEGQNVTLSCEQNLNHDAMYWYRQDPGQGLRLIYYSQIVNDFQKGDIAEGYSVSREKKESFPLTVTSAQKNPTAFYLCASSDKRGGTDTQYFGPGTRLTVL.

V and J are TRBV7-8 and TRBJ2-2; TCRdb reports TRBD2, a call that lacks DNA to check it against. The CDR3 consists of 17 residues. CDR1 is SGHVS, CDR2 FQNEAQ, per germline. This CDR3 is CASSLGLAGATAGELFF.

The genes are TRBV30 and TRBJ2-2; TCRdb lists TRBD1, though no DNA is available to test this call. This CDR3 spans 14 amino acids. Germline values: CDR1 GTSNPN, CDR2 SVGIG (reference sequence). The CDR3: CAGGGTGVTGELFF.

V is TRBV5-1 and J is TRBJ2-1; TCRdb names TRBD2, which stays unverified in the absence of DNA. Germline-derived CDR1 and CDR2 are SGHRS and YFSETQ. This CDR3 region has 15 residues. Here the CDR3 reads CASSLSGGPTNEQFF.